A selection of T cell receptor beta chains follows, all from one sample in a study of T cell changes during pregnancy in multiple sclerosis. TCRdb's table, derived via immunoSEQ multiplex PCR, lists solely in-frame clones and lacks some. In the table there are about 83,000 clones, about nine tenths of which are singletons. The specimen comprised PBMCs, sampled in the first trimester of pregnancy. These receptors all come from a female donor in good health, serving as a control in a pregnancy study. Some clones in this sample may be carry-over from other donors' samples. Each CDR3 is given with its conserved first and last residue. Fields, in order: J gene, V gene, D gene, clone size, CDR3 DNA, CDR3 protein. The D gene is left open where the match is weak. Size values are once, few and many counts, or a class for expanded clones, and some rows have none.

j_call: TRBJ1-6
v_call: TRBV7-9
d_call: TRBD1
clone_size: -
cdr3_nt: TGTGCCAGCAGCTTGTCTCTGGGACAGGGTTTTTCACCCCTCCACTTT
cdr3_aa: CASSLSLGQGFSPLHF

j_call: TRBJ1-2
v_call: TRBV28
d_call: -
clone_size: once
cdr3_nt: TGTGCCAGCAGGTTTACAGTCGACTATGGCTACACCTTC
cdr3_aa: CASRFTVDYGYTF

j_call: TRBJ2-3
v_call: TRBV27
d_call: TRBD2
clone_size: -
cdr3_nt: TGTGCCAGCAGTTTATGGGGGAGCGGGAGTGGGGCAGATACGCAGTATTTT
cdr3_aa: CASSLWGSGSGADTQYF

j_call: TRBJ2-2
v_call: TRBV5-1
d_call: TRBD2
clone_size: -
cdr3_nt: TGCGCCAGCAGCCCTACAAGCGGGGCCACCGGGGAGCTGTTTTTT
cdr3_aa: CASSPTSGATGELFF

j_call: TRBJ2-7
v_call: TRBV28
d_call: TRBD2
clone_size: -
cdr3_nt: TGTGCCAGCACCCCGACTAGCGGTGGTATTTTCCACGAGCAGTACTTC
cdr3_aa: CASTPTSGGIFHEQYF

j_call: TRBJ1-1
v_call: TRBV23-1
d_call: -
clone_size: -
cdr3_nt: TGCGCCAGCAGTCAATCTGGGGATAGGAGGGGAAGGAACACTGAAGCTTTCTTT
cdr3_aa: CASSQSGDRRGRNTEAFF

j_call: TRBJ1-5
v_call: TRBV2
d_call: -
clone_size: -
cdr3_nt: TGTGCCAGCAGGGGGAGGGTCGGCAATCAGCCCCAGCATTTT
cdr3_aa: CASRGRVGNQPQHF

j_call: TRBJ2-5
v_call: TRBV28
d_call: -
clone_size: -
cdr3_nt: TGTGCCAGCAGAGACAGGCTCAGGGGGTACTTC
cdr3_aa: CASRDRLRGYF

j_call: TRBJ1-5
v_call: TRBV6-1
d_call: -
clone_size: -
cdr3_nt: TGTGCCAGCAGTGAAGCTGAGGGCAATCAGCCCCAGCATTTT
cdr3_aa: CASSEAEGNQPQHF

j_call: TRBJ2-1
v_call: TRBV7-2
d_call: TRBD2
clone_size: -
cdr3_nt: TGTGCCAGCAGCTTAGGGACTAGCGGGTTTAACTTGAGGGGTGAGCAGTTCTTC
cdr3_aa: CASSLGTSGFNLRGEQFF

j_call: TRBJ1-2
v_call: TRBV10-3
d_call: TRBD1
clone_size: -
cdr3_nt: TGTGCCATCAGTGAGTCCACAGGGGATGGCTACACCTTC
cdr3_aa: CAISESTGDGYTF

j_call: TRBJ1-2
v_call: TRBV9
d_call: -
clone_size: -
cdr3_nt: TGTGCCAGCAGCGAAAACACACAGGGAGCTGGCTACACCTTC
cdr3_aa: CASSENTQGAGYTF

j_call: TRBJ2-4
v_call: TRBV5-3
d_call: TRBD1
clone_size: -
cdr3_nt: TGTGCCAGAAGACACGACAGGGGGCGGATCAAAAACATTCAGTACTTC
cdr3_aa: CARRHDRGRIKNIQYF

j_call: TRBJ1-6
v_call: TRBV7-9
d_call: -
clone_size: -
cdr3_nt: TGTGCCAGCAGCTCGACTAACCCCTATAATTCACCCCTCCACTTT
cdr3_aa: CASSSTNPYNSPLHF

j_call: TRBJ1-5
v_call: TRBV15
d_call: -
clone_size: once
cdr3_nt: TGTGCCACCAGCAGAGGGGGGCCGGATCAGCCCCAGCATTTT
cdr3_aa: CATSRGGPDQPQHF

j_call: TRBJ2-3
v_call: TRBV14
d_call: -
clone_size: few
cdr3_nt: TGTGCCAGCAGCCCCACAGGGGGGGTCGATACGCAGTATTTT
cdr3_aa: CASSPTGGVDTQYF

j_call: TRBJ2-1
v_call: TRBV27
d_call: -
clone_size: -
cdr3_nt: TGTGCCAGCAGTCCGACCAGGTACGGTGAGCAGTTCTTC
cdr3_aa: CASSPTRYGEQFF

j_call: TRBJ2-7
v_call: TRBV2
d_call: TRBD2
clone_size: -
cdr3_nt: TGTGCCAGCAGTGAAAGACTAGCGGGACGCTCCTACGAGCAGTACTTC
cdr3_aa: CASSERLAGRSYEQYF

j_call: TRBJ2-7
v_call: TRBV6-1
d_call: TRBD2
clone_size: once
cdr3_nt: TGTGCCAGCAGTGGACTAGCTATAGGGGTGCCCGAGCAGTACTTC
cdr3_aa: CASSGLAIGVPEQYF

j_call: TRBJ1-3
v_call: TRBV30
d_call: -
clone_size: -
cdr3_nt: TGTGCCTGGAGTGTACTGGACAGCTACTCTGGAAACACCATATATTTT
cdr3_aa: CAWSVLDSYSGNTIYF

j_call: TRBJ2-7
v_call: TRBV19
d_call: -
clone_size: -
cdr3_nt: TGTGCCAGTAGTATGGCGGGGACCGGCGAGCAGTACTTC
cdr3_aa: CASSMAGTGEQYF

j_call: TRBJ2-1
v_call: TRBV28
d_call: TRBD2
clone_size: -
cdr3_nt: TGTGCCAGCAGTTTAGCGGGGGTGTACAATGAGCAGTTCTTC
cdr3_aa: CASSLAGVYNEQFF

j_call: TRBJ1-1
v_call: TRBV27
d_call: -
clone_size: few
cdr3_nt: TGTGCCAGCAGTGATTATCAGAATGAAGCTTTCTTT
cdr3_aa: CASSDYQNEAFF

j_call: TRBJ1-6
v_call: TRBV5-6
d_call: TRBD1
clone_size: -
cdr3_nt: TGTGCCAGCAGCCTCGGGACAGGGGAGTCCTATAATTCACCCCTCCACTTT
cdr3_aa: CASSLGTGESYNSPLHF

j_call: TRBJ2-7
v_call: TRBV6-1
d_call: TRBD1
clone_size: -
cdr3_nt: TGTGCCAGCACCCCGGGACAGGGCTACGAGCAGTACTTC
cdr3_aa: CASTPGQGYEQYF

j_call: TRBJ1-1
v_call: TRBV5-6
d_call: -
clone_size: -
cdr3_nt: TGTGCCAGCAGCTTGGCCGGCAGGGCGAACACTGAAGCTTTCTTT
cdr3_aa: CASSLAGRANTEAFF

j_call: TRBJ1-1
v_call: TRBV7-9
d_call: -
clone_size: -
cdr3_nt: TGTGCCAGCAGCACGGAGGACAGAGGCGACCGAGCTTTCTTT
cdr3_aa: CASSTEDRGDRAFF

j_call: TRBJ2-5
v_call: TRBV5-4
d_call: TRBD2
clone_size: -
cdr3_nt: TGTGCCAGCAGCCAAGTACTAGCGGGTCAAGAGACCCAGTACTTC
cdr3_aa: CASSQVLAGQETQYF

j_call: TRBJ1-2
v_call: TRBV5-5
d_call: -
clone_size: -
cdr3_nt: TGTGCCAGCAGCTTGGGTTCCCTATACACCTTC
cdr3_aa: CASSLGSLYTF

j_call: TRBJ2-5
v_call: TRBV5-4
d_call: -
clone_size: once
cdr3_nt: TGTGCCAGCAGCTGGAGGCTGGACTCTACCCAGTACTTC
cdr3_aa: CASSWRLDSTQYF

j_call: TRBJ1-2
v_call: TRBV7-9
d_call: -
clone_size: once
cdr3_nt: TGTTCCCCGGGTCCCGGGGGGACGAACTATGGCTACACCTTC
cdr3_aa: CSPGPGGTNYGYTF

j_call: TRBJ1-5
v_call: TRBV6-1
d_call: -
clone_size: -
cdr3_nt: TGTGCCAGCAGTGCTGATAGGACATTTTATAGCAATCAGCCCCAGCATTTT
cdr3_aa: CASSADRTFYSNQPQHF

j_call: TRBJ1-4
v_call: TRBV28
d_call: TRBD1
clone_size: -
cdr3_nt: TGTGCCAGCAGTCTCGACAGGGGGAGAGAAAAACTGTTTTTT
cdr3_aa: CASSLDRGREKLFF

j_call: TRBJ1-6
v_call: TRBV10-3
d_call: TRBD1
clone_size: -
cdr3_nt: TGTGCCATCAGTGGACAGGGACAGGGTTCACCCCTCCACTTT
cdr3_aa: CAISGQGQGSPLHF

j_call: TRBJ2-7
v_call: TRBV6-4
d_call: TRBD1
clone_size: -
cdr3_nt: TGTGCCAGCAGTGACCCCAACACAGGGGCCGAAATCTACGAGCAGTACTTC
cdr3_aa: CASSDPNTGAEIYEQYF

j_call: TRBJ2-1
v_call: TRBV19
d_call: TRBD2
clone_size: -
cdr3_nt: TGTGCCAGTATGAGGGGCGGGAGCAATGAGCAGTTCTTC
cdr3_aa: CASMRGGSNEQFF

j_call: TRBJ1-5
v_call: TRBV7-9
d_call: TRBD1
clone_size: -
cdr3_nt: TGTGCCAGCAGCCCAGACCAGGGGGCGCCGGGTCAGCCCCAGCATTTT
cdr3_aa: CASSPDQGAPGQPQHF

j_call: TRBJ2-1
v_call: TRBV2
d_call: TRBD2
clone_size: -
cdr3_nt: TGTGCCAGCAGGGCGGGGGGGCCTCTGAATGAGCAGTTCTTC
cdr3_aa: CASRAGGPLNEQFF

j_call: TRBJ2-7
v_call: TRBV5-1
d_call: -
clone_size: -
cdr3_nt: TGCGCCAGCAGTCACAGCTCATACGAGCAGTACTTC
cdr3_aa: CASSHSSYEQYF

j_call: TRBJ2-7
v_call: TRBV6-1
d_call: -
clone_size: -
cdr3_nt: TGTGCCAGCAGTGAACCATTAGGCCAGGGGGGCCACCACGAGCAGTACTTC
cdr3_aa: CASSEPLGQGGHHEQYF

j_call: TRBJ1-5
v_call: TRBV6-6
d_call: TRBD1
clone_size: -
cdr3_nt: TGTGCCAGCAGTTCACCAACAGGGGGGGGTCAGCCCCAGCATTTT
cdr3_aa: CASSSPTGGGQPQHF

j_call: TRBJ2-5
v_call: TRBV27
d_call: TRBD2
clone_size: -
cdr3_nt: TGTGCCAGCAGTTTATTTTCGGGGGGGCAAGAGACCCAGTACTTC
cdr3_aa: CASSLFSGGQETQYF

j_call: TRBJ1-1
v_call: TRBV5-4
d_call: -
clone_size: -
cdr3_nt: TGTGCCAGCATCAACCTGGACAACTACACTGAAGCTTTCTTT
cdr3_aa: CASINLDNYTEAFF

j_call: TRBJ1-2
v_call: TRBV25-1
d_call: -
clone_size: -
cdr3_nt: TGTGCCAGCAGTGAGCGGGCGGGGTCCCACTATGGCTACACCTTC
cdr3_aa: CASSERAGSHYGYTF

j_call: TRBJ1-2
v_call: TRBV25-1
d_call: TRBD1
clone_size: -
cdr3_nt: TGTGCCAGCAGTGACGGACAGGGGGTAAATGTTGGCTACACCTTC
cdr3_aa: CASSDGQGVNVGYTF

j_call: TRBJ2-1
v_call: TRBV9
d_call: -
clone_size: -
cdr3_nt: TGTGCCAGCAGCGTAGGTTCCCTGACTTACAATGAGCAGTTCTTC
cdr3_aa: CASSVGSLTYNEQFF

j_call: TRBJ2-2
v_call: TRBV6-1
d_call: TRBD1
clone_size: -
cdr3_nt: TGTGCCAGCAGTGAAGTTCCGACAGGGATGGGCGGGGAGCTGTTTTTT
cdr3_aa: CASSEVPTGMGGELFF

j_call: TRBJ1-2
v_call: TRBV2
d_call: -
clone_size: -
cdr3_nt: TGTGCCAGCGGGCAGGGAGGCTACACCTTC
cdr3_aa: CASGQGGYTF

j_call: TRBJ1-6
v_call: TRBV19
d_call: -
clone_size: -
cdr3_nt: TGTGCCAGTAGCCGGACAGAGAATTCACCCCTCCACTTT
cdr3_aa: CASSRTENSPLHF

j_call: TRBJ2-1
v_call: TRBV27
d_call: -
clone_size: -
cdr3_nt: TGTGCCAGCAGTTTAAACTATCCGATTTACAATGAGCAGTTCTTC
cdr3_aa: CASSLNYPIYNEQFF

j_call: TRBJ2-7
v_call: TRBV2
d_call: -
clone_size: -
cdr3_nt: TGTGCCAGCAGTTCAACAGGACGTAACTACGAGCAGTACTTC
cdr3_aa: CASSSTGRNYEQYF

j_call: TRBJ1-5
v_call: TRBV19
d_call: -
clone_size: few
cdr3_nt: TGTGCCAGTAGTATAGTTCAGATTAGCAATCAGCCCCAGCATTTT
cdr3_aa: CASSIVQISNQPQHF

j_call: TRBJ1-2
v_call: TRBV28
d_call: TRBD1
clone_size: -
cdr3_nt: TGTGCCAGCATCCCATTCGGACAGGGAGGTGTTGCGGGGGGCTACACCTTC
cdr3_aa: CASIPFGQGGVAGGYTF

j_call: TRBJ2-2
v_call: TRBV7-9
d_call: -
clone_size: -
cdr3_nt: TGTGCCAGCAGCTCGCACGGGGGTCCGAACACCGGGGAGCTGTTTTTT
cdr3_aa: CASSSHGGPNTGELFF

j_call: TRBJ1-1
v_call: TRBV7-2
d_call: -
clone_size: -
cdr3_nt: TGTGCCAGCAGCTTAGATCGAGACACTGAAGCTTTCTTT
cdr3_aa: CASSLDRDTEAFF

j_call: TRBJ1-6
v_call: TRBV7-9
d_call: -
clone_size: once
cdr3_nt: TGTGCCAGCAGCTTAGGGCAGGGCTATAATTCACCCCTCCACTTT
cdr3_aa: CASSLGQGYNSPLHF

j_call: TRBJ1-2
v_call: TRBV19
d_call: -
clone_size: -
cdr3_nt: TGTGCCAGTAGTGCGTGGTCTCAAGGCTACACCTTC
cdr3_aa: CASSAWSQGYTF

j_call: TRBJ2-1
v_call: TRBV7-2
d_call: TRBD2
clone_size: -
cdr3_nt: TGTGCCAGCAGCTTAGGCGGACTAGTGGATGAGCAGTTCTTC
cdr3_aa: CASSLGGLVDEQFF

j_call: TRBJ2-7
v_call: TRBV6-5
d_call: TRBD2
clone_size: -
cdr3_nt: TGTGCCAGCAGGGCGGGGGGACCTTCCTACGAGCAGTACTTC
cdr3_aa: CASRAGGPSYEQYF